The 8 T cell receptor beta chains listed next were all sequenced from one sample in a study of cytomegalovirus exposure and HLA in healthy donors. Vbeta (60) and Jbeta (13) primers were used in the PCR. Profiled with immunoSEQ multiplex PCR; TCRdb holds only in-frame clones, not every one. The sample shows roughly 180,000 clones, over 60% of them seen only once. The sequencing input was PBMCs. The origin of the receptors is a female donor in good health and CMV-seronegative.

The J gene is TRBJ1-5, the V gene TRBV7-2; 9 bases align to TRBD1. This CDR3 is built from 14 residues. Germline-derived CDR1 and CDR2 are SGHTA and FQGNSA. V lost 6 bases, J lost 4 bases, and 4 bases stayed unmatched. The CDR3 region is CASSQQGANQPQHF. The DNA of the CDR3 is TGTGCCAGCAGTCAACAGGGGGCAAATCAGCCCCAGCATTTT.

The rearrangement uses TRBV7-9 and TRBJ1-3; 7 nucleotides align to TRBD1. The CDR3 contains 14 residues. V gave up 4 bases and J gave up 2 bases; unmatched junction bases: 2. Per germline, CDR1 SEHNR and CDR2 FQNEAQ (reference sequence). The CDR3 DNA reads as TGTGCCAGCAGCTCGACAGGGACTGGAAACACCATATATTTT. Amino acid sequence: CASSSTGTGNTIYF.

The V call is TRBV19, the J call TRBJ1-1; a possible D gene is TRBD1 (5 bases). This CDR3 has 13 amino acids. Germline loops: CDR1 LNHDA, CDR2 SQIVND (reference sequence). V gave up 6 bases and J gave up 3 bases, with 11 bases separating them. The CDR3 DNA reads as TGTGCCAGTAGCACCGACAGAGACACTGAAGCTTTCTTT. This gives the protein CASSTDRDTEAFF.

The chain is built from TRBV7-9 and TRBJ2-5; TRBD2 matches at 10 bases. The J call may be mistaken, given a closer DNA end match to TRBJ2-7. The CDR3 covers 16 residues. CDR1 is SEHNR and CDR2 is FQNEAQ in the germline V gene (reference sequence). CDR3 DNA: TGTGCCAGCAGAAAAACCGGGACTAGCGCCTCCTACGAGCAGTACTTC. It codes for CASRKTGTSASYEQYF.

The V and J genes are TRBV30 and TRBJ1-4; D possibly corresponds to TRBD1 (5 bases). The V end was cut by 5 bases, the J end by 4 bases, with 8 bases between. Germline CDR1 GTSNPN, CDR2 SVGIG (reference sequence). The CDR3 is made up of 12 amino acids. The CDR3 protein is CAWGRGNEKLFF. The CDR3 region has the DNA TGTGCCTGGGGAAGGGGTAATGAAAAACTGTTTTTT.

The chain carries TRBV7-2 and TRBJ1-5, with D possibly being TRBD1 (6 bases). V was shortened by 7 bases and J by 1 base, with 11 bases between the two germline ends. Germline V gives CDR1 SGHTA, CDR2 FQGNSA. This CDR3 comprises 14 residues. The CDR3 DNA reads TGTGCCAGCACGGACAGCATCAGCAATCAGCCCCAGCATTTT. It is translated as CASTDSISNQPQHF. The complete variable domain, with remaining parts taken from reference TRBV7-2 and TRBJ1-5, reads GAGVSQSPSNKVTEKGKDVELRCDPISGHTALYWYRQSLGQGLEFLIYFQGNSAPDKSGLPSDRFSAERTGGSVSTLTIQRTQQEDSAVYLCASTDSISNQPQHFGDGTRLSIL.

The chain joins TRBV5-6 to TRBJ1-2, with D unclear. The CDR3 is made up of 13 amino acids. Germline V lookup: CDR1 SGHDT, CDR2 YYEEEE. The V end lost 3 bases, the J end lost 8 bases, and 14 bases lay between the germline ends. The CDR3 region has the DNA TGTGCCAGCAGCTCCGACCCTCGAGGGGGCTACACCTTC. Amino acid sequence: CASSSDPRGGYTF.

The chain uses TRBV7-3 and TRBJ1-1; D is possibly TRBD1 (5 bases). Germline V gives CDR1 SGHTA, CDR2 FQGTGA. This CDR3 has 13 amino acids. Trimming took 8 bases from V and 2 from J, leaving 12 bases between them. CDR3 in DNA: TGTGCCAGCGCTTTACAGGAAAACACTGAAGCTTTCTTT. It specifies CASALQENTEAFF.